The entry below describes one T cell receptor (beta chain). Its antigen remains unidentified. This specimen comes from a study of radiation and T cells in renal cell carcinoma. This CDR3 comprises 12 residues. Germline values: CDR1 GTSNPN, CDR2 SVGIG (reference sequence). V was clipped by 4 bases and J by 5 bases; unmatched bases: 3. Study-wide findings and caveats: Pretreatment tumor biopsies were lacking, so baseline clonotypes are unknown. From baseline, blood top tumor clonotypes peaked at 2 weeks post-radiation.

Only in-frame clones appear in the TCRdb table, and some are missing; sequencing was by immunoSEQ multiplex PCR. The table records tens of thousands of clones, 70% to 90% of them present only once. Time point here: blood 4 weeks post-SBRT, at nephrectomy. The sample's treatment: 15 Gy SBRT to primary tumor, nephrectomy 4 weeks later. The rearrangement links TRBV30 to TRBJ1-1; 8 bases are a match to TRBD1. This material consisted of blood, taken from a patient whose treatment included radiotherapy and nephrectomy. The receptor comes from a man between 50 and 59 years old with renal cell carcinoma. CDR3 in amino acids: CAWTGGWTEAFF. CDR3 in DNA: TGTGCCTGGACAGGGGGCTGGACTGAAGCTTTCTTT.